This TCR beta chain was sequenced for a study of response to subunit inactivated influenza vaccine. Via MiXCR, TCRdb re-called the RT-PCR reads, giving one row per CDR3 protein. The sample holds 170,000 or so distinct CDR3 sequences, around 10% seen once. Study-wide findings and caveats: A suggestion made by the authors is that each seasonal influenza vaccination recruits few new T cells.

Germline V gene data show CDR1 as DFQATT and CDR2 as SNEGSKA (reference sequence). The CDR3 loop spans 14 amino acids. V was cut by 3 bases and J by 1 base, with 10 bases left in between. This clonotype showed up just a few times. What it recognizes is unknown. Sequenced material: CD8+ T cells sorted from PBMCs, taken around 2 years after vaccination. The gene calls are TRBV20-1 and TRBJ1-5; D perhaps matches TRBD1 (5 bases). The receptor's source is a man between 50 and 69 years old who received an inactivated influenza vaccine. This CDR3 is CSARVGESNQPQHF. DNA of the CDR3: TGCAGTGCTAGGGTGGGGGAGAGCAATCAGCCCCAGCATTTT.